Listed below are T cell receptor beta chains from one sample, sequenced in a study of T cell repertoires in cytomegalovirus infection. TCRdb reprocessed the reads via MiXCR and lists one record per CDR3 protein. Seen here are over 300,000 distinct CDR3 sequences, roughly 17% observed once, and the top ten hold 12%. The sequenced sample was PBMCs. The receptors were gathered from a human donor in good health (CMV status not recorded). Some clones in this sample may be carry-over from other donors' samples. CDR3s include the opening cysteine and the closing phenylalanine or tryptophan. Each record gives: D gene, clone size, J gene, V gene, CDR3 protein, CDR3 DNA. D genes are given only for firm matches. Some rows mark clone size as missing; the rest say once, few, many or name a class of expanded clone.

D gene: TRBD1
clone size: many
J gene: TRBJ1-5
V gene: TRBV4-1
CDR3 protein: CASSQRTGDRGPPYQPQHF
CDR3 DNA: TGCGCCAGCAGCCAACGAACCGGGGACAGGGGTCCGCCTTATCAGCCCCAGCATTTT

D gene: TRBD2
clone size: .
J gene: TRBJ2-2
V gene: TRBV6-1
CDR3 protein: CASSTSGGSTGGLFF
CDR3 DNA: TGTGCCAGCAGTACCAGCGGGGGCAGCACCGGGGGGCTGTTTTTT

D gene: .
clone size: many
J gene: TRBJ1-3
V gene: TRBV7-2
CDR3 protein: CASSLNSPQSGNTIYF
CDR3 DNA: TGTGCCAGCAGCTTAAATTCCCCCCAATCTGGAAACACCATATATTTT

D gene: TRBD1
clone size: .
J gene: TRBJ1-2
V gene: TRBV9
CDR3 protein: CASSDRQGRGYTF
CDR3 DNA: TGTGCCAGCAGCGACCGACAGGGACGTGGCTACACCTTC

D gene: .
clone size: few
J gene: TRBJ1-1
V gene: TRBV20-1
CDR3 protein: CSARGHLNTEAFF
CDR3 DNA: TGCAGTGCTCGGGGGCATCTGAACACTGAAGCTTTCTTT

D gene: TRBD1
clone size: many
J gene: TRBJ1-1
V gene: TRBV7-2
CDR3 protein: CASRPGQGFEAFF
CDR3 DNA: TGTGCCAGCAGGCCGGGACAGGGATTCGAAGCTTTCTTT

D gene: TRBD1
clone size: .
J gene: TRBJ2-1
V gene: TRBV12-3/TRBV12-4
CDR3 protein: CASRGQGEYNEQFF
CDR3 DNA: TGTGCCAGCAGGGGACAGGGCGAGTACAATGAGCAGTTCTTC

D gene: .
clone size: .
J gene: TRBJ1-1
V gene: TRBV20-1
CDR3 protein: CSARGERGPEAFF
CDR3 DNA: TGCAGTGCTAGAGGGGAACGGGGACCTGAAGCTTTCTTT

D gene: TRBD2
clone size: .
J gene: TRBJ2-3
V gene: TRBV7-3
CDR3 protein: CASSTGLAGLTDTQYF
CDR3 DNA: TGTGCCAGCAGCACGGGACTAGCGGGGCTCACAGATACGCAGTATTTT

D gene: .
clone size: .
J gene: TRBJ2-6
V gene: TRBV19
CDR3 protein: CASSPTRSGANVLTF
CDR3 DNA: TGTGCCAGTAGTCCCACGCGCTCTGGGGCCAACGTCCTGACTTTC